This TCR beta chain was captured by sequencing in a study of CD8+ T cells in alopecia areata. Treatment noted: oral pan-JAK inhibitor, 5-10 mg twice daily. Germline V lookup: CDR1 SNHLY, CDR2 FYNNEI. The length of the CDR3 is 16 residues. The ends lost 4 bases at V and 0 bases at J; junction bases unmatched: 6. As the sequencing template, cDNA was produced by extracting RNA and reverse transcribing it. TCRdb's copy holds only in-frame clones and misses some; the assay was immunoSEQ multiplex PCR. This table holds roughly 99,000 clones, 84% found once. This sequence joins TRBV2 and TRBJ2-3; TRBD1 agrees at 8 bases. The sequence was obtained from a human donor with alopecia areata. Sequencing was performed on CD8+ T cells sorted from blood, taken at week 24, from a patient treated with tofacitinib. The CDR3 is CASSGQTGVSTDTQYF. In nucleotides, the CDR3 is TGTGCCAGCAGTGGTCAGACAGGGGTCAGCACAGATACGCAGTATTTT.